This T cell receptor (beta chain) derives from a study of blood T cell repertoires in COVID-19. Overall study context: Specimens from acute and convalescent COVID-19 originated in the United States, Italy and Spain. PBMCs, B-cell-depleted T cells, or T cells were the source of the cDNA or gDNA that made up the material.

Germline CDR1 SQVTM, CDR2 ANQGSEA. V lost 7 bases and J lost 6; bases outside the gene matches: 8. The CDR3 is made up of 14 amino acids. Authors' methods: From reference gene primer amplification, estimates of nucleated cell counts were derived. The assay was immunoSEQ multiplex PCR, and TCRdb's table has in-frame clones only and misses some. That table gives V, J and clone size, and the DNA gave D and trimming. This table has 150,000 to 200,000 clones, approximately 86% appearing once. The V gene is TRBV29-1, the J gene TRBJ2-3; TRBD2 aligns across 12 bases. Sequences were obtained from peripheral blood. This TCR was sampled from a man in his forties or fifties with active or convalescent COVID-19. CDR3 DNA sequence: TGCAGCGCTTCCCTAGCGGGAGGGCTTGATACGCAGTATTTT. Its protein product is CSASLAGGLDTQYF.